The rows below give T cell receptor beta chains drawn from one sample of a study of early T cells in non-severe SARS-CoV-2 infection. MiXCR, applied by TCRdb to the 5' RACE reads, yields one record per CDR3 protein. The table has about 31,000 distinct CDR3 sequences, 4.5% to 6% seen once. Sequenced material: whole blood. The receptors derive from an adult who was a healthcare worker with PCR-confirmed SARS-CoV-2 infection or an uninfected control (not recorded which). CDR3s include the opening cysteine and the closing phenylalanine or tryptophan. D genes are given only for firm matches. The listing skips clone size in some rows; elsewhere it reads once, few, many or a size class.

. many TRBJ2-1 TRBV5-1 CASSRTGSSLSNEQFF TGCGCCAGCAGCAGAACAGGGTCCTCCCTATCCAATGAGCAGTTCTTC
. . TRBJ2-1 TRBV9 CASSVVGFEAVNYNEQFF TGTGCCAGCAGCGTAGTGGGATTTGAAGCGGTTAACTACAATGAGCAGTTCTTC
. many TRBJ2-4 TRBV28 CASTASETKNIQYF TGTGCCAGCACCGCTTCGGAAACCAAAAACATTCAGTACTTC
TRBD1 many TRBJ1-2 TRBV19 CASSVDRNYGYTF TGTGCCAGTAGTGTGGACAGGAACTATGGCTACACCTTC
TRBD2 many TRBJ2-7 TRBV28 CASRTTSGSREQYF TGTGCCAGCAGAACCACTAGCGGGAGTCGCGAGCAGTACTTC
. . TRBJ2-7 TRBV9 CASSPDLYGEQYF TGTGCCAGCAGCCCGGACCTATATGGGGAGCAGTACTTC
. few TRBJ1-4 TRBV4-1 CASSPFREKKLFF TGCGCCAGCAGCCCCTTCAGGGAGAAAAAACTGTTTTTT
. . TRBJ2-7 TRBV6-2/TRBV6-3 CASTFARALGEQYF TGTGCCAGCACTTTTGCCAGGGCCCTCGGCGAGCAGTACTTC
TRBD1 many TRBJ2-5 TRBV25-1 CASSLWTGGGETQYF TGTGCCAGCAGTCTCTGGACAGGGGGCGGAGAGACCCAGTACTTC
. many TRBJ2-4 TRBV7-2 CASSLDGLASLNIQYF TGTGCCAGCAGCTTAGACGGTCTGGCGTCGCTAAACATTCAGTACTTC
. few TRBJ1-4 TRBV3-1 CASSQGWGFGEKLFF TGTGCCAGCAGCCAAGGCTGGGGATTTGGTGAAAAACTGTTTTTT
. few TRBJ1-2 TRBV4-3 CASSQDRGNYGYTF TGCGCCAGCAGCCAAGATCGGGGGAACTATGGCTACACCTTC
TRBD1 . TRBJ2-5 TRBV11-2 CASSFLAGQGDETQYF TGTGCCAGCAGCTTCTTGGCGGGACAGGGGGACGAGACCCAGTACTTC
TRBD1 many TRBJ1-2 TRBV7-2 CASSLTGGIGLVSANYGYTF TGTGCCAGCAGCTTGACAGGGGGAATAGGTTTGGTGTCAGCTAACTATGGCTACACCTTC
. few TRBJ2-3 TRBV20-1 CSARDPEGTDTQYF TGCAGTGCTAGAGATCCAGAGGGCACAGATACGCAGTATTTT
. many TRBJ2-3 TRBV7-9 CASSFIEDTQYF TGTGCCAGCAGCTTCATAGAAGATACGCAGTATTTT
TRBD2 . TRBJ2-2 TRBV4-3 CASSRGLAGNTGELFF TGCGCCAGCAGCCGGGGACTAGCGGGAAACACCGGGGAGCTGTTTTTT
. . TRBJ2-2 TRBV10-3 CAIRLTDYTGELFF TGTGCCATCAGACTGACAGACTACACCGGGGAGCTGTTTTTT
. . TRBJ2-7 TRBV12-3/TRBV12-4 CASSLSGFLYF TGTGCCAGCAGTTTATCAGGGTTCTTGTACTTC
. . TRBJ2-5 TRBV7-9 CASRLDTQETQYF TGTGCCAGCAGATTGGACACCCAAGAGACCCAGTACTTC